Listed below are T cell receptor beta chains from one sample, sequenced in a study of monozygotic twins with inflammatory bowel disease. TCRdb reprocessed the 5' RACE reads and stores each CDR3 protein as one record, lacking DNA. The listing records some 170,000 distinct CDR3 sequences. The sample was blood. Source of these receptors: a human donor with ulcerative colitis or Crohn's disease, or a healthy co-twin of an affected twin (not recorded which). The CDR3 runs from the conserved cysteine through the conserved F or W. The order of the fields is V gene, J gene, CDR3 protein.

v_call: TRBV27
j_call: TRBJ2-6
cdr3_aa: CASSSVSGANVLTF

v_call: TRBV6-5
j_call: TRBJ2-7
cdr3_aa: CASSSDTGTPNYYEQYF

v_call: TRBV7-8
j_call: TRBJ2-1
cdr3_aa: CASSLGLNRLESSYNEQFF

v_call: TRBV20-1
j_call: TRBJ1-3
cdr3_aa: CSARDPRGFQRNTIYF

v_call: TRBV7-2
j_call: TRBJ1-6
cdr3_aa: CASSLGEGGNSPLHF

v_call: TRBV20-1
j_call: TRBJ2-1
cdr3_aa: CSARGGGTYNEQFF

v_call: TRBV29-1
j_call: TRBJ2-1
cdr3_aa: CSVDLSGRKSVGQFF

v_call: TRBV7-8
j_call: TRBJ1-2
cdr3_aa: CASSLRAGGALRFGYTF

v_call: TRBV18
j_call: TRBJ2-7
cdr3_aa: CASSPDSRRLSYEQYF

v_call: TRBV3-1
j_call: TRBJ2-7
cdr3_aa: CASSQDAGPSYEQYF

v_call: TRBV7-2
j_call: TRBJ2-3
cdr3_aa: CASSLRGERQYF

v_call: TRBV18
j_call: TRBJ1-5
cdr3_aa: CASSPNAQADQPQHF

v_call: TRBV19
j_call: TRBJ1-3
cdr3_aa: CASSPGHYSGNTIYF

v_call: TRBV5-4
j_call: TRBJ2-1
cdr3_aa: CASRLAGVFNEQFF

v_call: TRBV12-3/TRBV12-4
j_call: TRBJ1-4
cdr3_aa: CASSRGGALKLFF

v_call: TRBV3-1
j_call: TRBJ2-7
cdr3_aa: CASSRSTSNYEQYF

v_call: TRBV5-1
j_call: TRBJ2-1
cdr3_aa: CASSPWDSVSEQFF

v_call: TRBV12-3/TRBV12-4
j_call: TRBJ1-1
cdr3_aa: CASSLAGWGNTEAFF

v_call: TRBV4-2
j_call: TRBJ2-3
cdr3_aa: CASSQDRASGGSDTQYF

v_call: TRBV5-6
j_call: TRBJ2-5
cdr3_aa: CASRQGKETQYF

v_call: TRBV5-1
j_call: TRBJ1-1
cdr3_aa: CASSPEGRNTEAFF

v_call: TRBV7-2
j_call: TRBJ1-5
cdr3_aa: CASSTQPNQPQHF

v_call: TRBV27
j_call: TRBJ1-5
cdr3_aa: CASSRGNQPQHF

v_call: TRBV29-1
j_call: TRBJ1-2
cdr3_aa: CSVEDRGLGYTF

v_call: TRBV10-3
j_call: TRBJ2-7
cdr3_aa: CAISEWDSSSYEQYF

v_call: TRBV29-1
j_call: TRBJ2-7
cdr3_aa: CSVGGGYEQYF

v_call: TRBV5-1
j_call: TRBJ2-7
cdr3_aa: CASSLEPDGAYEQYF

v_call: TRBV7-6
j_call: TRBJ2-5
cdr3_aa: CASSFLTGTQQETQYF

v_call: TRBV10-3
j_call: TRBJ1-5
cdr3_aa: CAISVGSDGNQPQHF

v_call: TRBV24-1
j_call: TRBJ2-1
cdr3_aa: CATSDLTGDGYNEQFF

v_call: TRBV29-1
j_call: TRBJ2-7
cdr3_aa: CSVVGETSGRSSYEQYF

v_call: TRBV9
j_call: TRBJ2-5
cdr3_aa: CASSVGRARGETQYF

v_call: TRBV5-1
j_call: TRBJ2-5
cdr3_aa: CASSLGTDQETQYF

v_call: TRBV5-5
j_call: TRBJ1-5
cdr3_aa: CASSPGGGPFNQPQHF

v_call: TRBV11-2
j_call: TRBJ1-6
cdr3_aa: CASSLIRGNSPLHF

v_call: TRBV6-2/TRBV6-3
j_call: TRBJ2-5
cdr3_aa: CASSYSKGSQETQYF

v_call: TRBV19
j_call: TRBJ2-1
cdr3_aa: CASSIDGFSGSFNNEQFF

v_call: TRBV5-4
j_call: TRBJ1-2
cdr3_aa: CASSLSGGEDYGYTF

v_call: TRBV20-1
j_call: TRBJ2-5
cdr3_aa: CSARSLEGVWDTIQETQYF

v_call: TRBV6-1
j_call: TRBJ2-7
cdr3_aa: CASSPGLVLVGEQYF

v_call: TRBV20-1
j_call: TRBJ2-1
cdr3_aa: CSARDPSSGAGDEQFF

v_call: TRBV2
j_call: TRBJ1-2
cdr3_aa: CASTGQGSYGYTF

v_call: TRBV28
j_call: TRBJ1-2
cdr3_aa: CASSLPADYGYTF

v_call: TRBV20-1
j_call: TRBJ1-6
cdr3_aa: CSVLGDGGRNSPLHF

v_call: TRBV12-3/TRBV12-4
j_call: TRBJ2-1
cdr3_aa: CASSPLLVSSYNEQFF

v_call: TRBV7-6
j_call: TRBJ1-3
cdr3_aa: CASSVGTAGNTIYF